This TCR beta chain was documented in a study of technical replicates of blood from several donors. The V segment lost 3 bases and the J segment 0 bases; nucleotides outside the gene matches: 6. The CDR3 length is 16 residues. The germline gives CDR1 MNHNS, CDR2 SASEGT. Clones were read by immunoSEQ multiplex PCR, and TCRdb kept only the in-frame ones, dropping some. This sample has around 16,000 clones, with approximately 80% found just once. This chain uses TRBV6-1 with TRBJ2-3; 7 nucleotides align to TRBD1. The material sequenced was PBMCs. The TCR was taken from a human donor in good health. CDR3: CASSDRTGASTDTQYF. CDR3 DNA sequence: TGTGCCAGCAGTGACCGAACAGGGGCTAGCACAGATACGCAGTATTTT.